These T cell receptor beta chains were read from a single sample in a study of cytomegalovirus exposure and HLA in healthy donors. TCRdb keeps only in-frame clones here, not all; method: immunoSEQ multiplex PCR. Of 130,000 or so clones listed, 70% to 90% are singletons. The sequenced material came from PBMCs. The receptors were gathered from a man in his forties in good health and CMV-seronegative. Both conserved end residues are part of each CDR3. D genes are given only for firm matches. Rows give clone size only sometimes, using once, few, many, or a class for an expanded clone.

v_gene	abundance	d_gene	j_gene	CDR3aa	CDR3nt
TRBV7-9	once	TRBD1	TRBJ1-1	CASSSPYRGNTEAFF	TGTGCCAGCAGCTCACCATACAGGGGGAACACTGAAGCTTTCTTT
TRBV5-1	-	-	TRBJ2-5	CASNQGSQETQYF	TGCGCCAGCAACCAGGGGAGCCAAGAGACCCAGTACTTC
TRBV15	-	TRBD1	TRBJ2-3	CATSSYRGPTDTQYF	TGTGCCACCAGCAGCTACAGGGGGCCCACAGATACGCAGTATTTT
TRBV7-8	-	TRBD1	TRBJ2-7	CASSLAQGQGTYEQYF	TGTGCCAGCAGCTTAGCGCAGGGACAGGGCACCTACGAGCAGTACTTC
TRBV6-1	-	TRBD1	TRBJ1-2	CASSETGGLGYTF	TGTGCCAGCAGTGAGACAGGGGGCCTTGGCTACACCTTC
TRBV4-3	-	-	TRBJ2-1	CASSQETGITEQFF	TGCGCCAGCAGCCAGGAAACCGGGATTACTGAGCAGTTCTTC
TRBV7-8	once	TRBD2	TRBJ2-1	CASSPPGLAGYEQFF	TGTGCCAGCAGCCCCCCGGGACTAGCGGGATATGAGCAGTTCTTC
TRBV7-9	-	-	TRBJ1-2	CASSLETPSLAGYTF	TGTGCCAGCAGCTTAGAAACTCCTAGTCTTGCCGGCTACACCTTC
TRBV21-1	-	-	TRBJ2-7	CASSKGRTAANYEQYF	TGTGCCAGCAGCAAAGGCCGGACAGCCGCTAACTACGAGCAGTACTTC
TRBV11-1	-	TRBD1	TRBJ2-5	CASSLQPVGTGGFETQYF	TGTGCCAGCAGTTTACAACCGGTGGGGACAGGAGGTTTCGAGACCCAGTACTTC
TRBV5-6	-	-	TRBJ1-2	CASSLGAHGYTF	TGTGCCAGCAGCTTGGGTGCGCATGGCTACACCTTC
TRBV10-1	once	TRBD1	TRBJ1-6	CASSDPGQPNSPLHF	TGCGCCAGCAGTGATCCGGGACAGCCTAATTCACCCCTCCACTTT
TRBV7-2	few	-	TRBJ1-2	CASSLALLDRPLDGYTF	TGTGCCAGCAGCTTAGCGCTCCTAGACAGGCCCCTAGATGGCTACACCTTC
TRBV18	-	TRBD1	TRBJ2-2	CASSPTGLRATGELFF	TGTGCCAGCTCACCGACAGGGCTGCGAGCCACCGGGGAGCTGTTTTTT
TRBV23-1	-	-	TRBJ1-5	CASSQSRGGHQPQHF	TGCGCCAGCAGTCAATCTCGGGGGGGGCATCAGCCCCAGCATTTT
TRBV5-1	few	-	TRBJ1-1	CASSSFSLNTEAFF	TGCGCCAGCAGCTCATTCAGTTTGAACACTGAAGCTTTCTTT
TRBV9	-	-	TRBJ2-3	CASSASTGQGGLDTQYF	TGTGCCAGCAGTGCCTCGACAGGGCAGGGGGGTTTAGATACGCAGTATTTT
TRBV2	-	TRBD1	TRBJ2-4	CAARQGAVAKNSQYF	TGTGCCGCCAGACAGGGGGCCGTAGCCAAAAACAGTCAGTACTTC
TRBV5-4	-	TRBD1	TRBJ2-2	CASRTGLWDTGELFF	TGTGCCAGCAGGACAGGGTTGTGGGACACCGGGGAGCTGTTTTTT
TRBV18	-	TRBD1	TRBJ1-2	CASSRDSNYGYTF	TGTGCCAGCTCACGGGACAGCAACTATGGCTACACCTTC
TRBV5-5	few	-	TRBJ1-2	CASSIDSTYGYTF	TGTGCCAGCAGCATAGACAGTACCTATGGCTACACCTTC
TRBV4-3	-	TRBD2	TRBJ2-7	CASSQDQWTSGGDEQYF	TGCGCCAGCAGCCAAGATCAATGGACTAGCGGAGGTGACGAGCAGTACTTC
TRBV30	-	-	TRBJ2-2	CAWAPGLATGELFF	TGTGCCTGGGCTCCAGGGTTGGCCACCGGGGAGCTGTTTTTT
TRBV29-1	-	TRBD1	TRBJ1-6	CSVGDSYNSPLHF	TGCAGCGTTGGGGACAGCTATAATTCACCCCTCCACTTT
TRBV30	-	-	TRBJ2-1	CAWSVLSSGSYNEQFF	TGTGCCTGGAGTGTTTTGTCGTCGGGCTCCTACAATGAGCAGTTCTTC
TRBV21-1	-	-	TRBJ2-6	CASTQGGESGANVLTF	TGTGCCAGCACCCAAGGAGGGGAGTCTGGGGCCAACGTCCTGACTTTC
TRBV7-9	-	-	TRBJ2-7	CASSPEGSRSYEQYF	TGTGCCAGCAGTCCGGAGGGGTCCAGGTCCTACGAGCAGTACTTC
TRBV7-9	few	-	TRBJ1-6	CASSLDTDNSPLHF	TGTGCCAGCAGCTTGGACACCGATAATTCACCCCTCCACTTT
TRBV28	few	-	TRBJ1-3	CASSGASGNTIYF	TGTGCCAGCAGCGGAGCTTCTGGAAACACCATATATTTT
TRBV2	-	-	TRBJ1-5	CASVPDSRDQPQHF	TGTGCCAGCGTCCCGGACAGCCGAGATCAGCCCCAGCATTTT
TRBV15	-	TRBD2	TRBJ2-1	CATSRDTSGRAEQFF	TGTGCCACCAGCAGAGACACTAGCGGGAGGGCCGAGCAGTTCTTC
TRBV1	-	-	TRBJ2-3	CTSSQDKRGLLLDSTDTQYF	TGCACCAGCAGCCAAGATAAGCGGGGGCTGTTGCTAGATAGCACAGATACGCAGTATTTT
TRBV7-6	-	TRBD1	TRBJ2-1	CASSLYQGERPSSYNEQFF	TGTGCCAGCAGCTTATACCAGGGGGAGCGGCCTAGCTCCTACAATGAGCAGTTCTTC
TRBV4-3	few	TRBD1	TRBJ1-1	CASSPGTGWVTEAFF	TGCGCCAGCAGCCCTGGGACAGGGTGGGTGACTGAAGCTTTCTTT
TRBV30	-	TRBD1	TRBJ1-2	CAWSDRDYGYTF	TGTGCCTGGAGCGACAGGGACTATGGCTACACCTTC
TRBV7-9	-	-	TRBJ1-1	CASSHQGREAFF	TGTGCCAGCAGCCACCAGGGGCGTGAAGCTTTCTTT
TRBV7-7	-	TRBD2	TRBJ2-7	CASSFGRTPYEQYF	TGTGCTAGCAGCTTCGGGAGGACTCCCTACGAGCAGTACTTC
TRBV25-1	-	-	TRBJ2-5	CASSPLGQNQETQYF	TGTGCCAGCAGCCCCCTCGGACAGAACCAAGAGACCCAGTACTTC
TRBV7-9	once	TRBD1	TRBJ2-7	CAITYGQGPYEQYF	TGTGCCATCACCTATGGACAGGGACCCTACGAGCAGTACTTC
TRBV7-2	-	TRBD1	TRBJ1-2	CASSRDRVRGYTF	TGTGCCAGCAGCCGGGACAGGGTGAGAGGCTACACCTTC
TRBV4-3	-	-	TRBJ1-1	CASSQDGASTEAFF	TGCGCCAGCAGCCAAGATGGGGCAAGCACTGAAGCTTTCTTT
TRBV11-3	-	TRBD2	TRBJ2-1	CASSLDSSGGDQFF	TGTGCCAGCAGCTTAGACTCTAGCGGGGGAGACCAGTTCTTC
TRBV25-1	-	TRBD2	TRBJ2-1	CASRPWGRALDEQFF	TGTGCCAGCAGGCCTTGGGGGAGGGCCTTGGATGAGCAGTTCTTC
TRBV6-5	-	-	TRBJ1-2	CASRMDSNYGYTF	TGTGCCAGCAGGATGGACAGCAACTATGGCTACACCTTC
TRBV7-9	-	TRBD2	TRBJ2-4	CASSSSLAALAKNIQYF	TGTGCCAGCAGCTCCTCACTAGCGGCCCTAGCCAAAAACATTCAGTACTTC
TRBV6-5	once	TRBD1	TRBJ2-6	CASGNTGAGANGLTF	TGTGCCAGCGGGAATACAGGGGCTGGGGCCAACGGCCTGACTTTC
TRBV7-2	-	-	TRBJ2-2	CASSPRAAGVTGELFF	TGTGCCAGCAGCCCTCGGGCGGCCGGGGTCACCGGGGAGCTGTTTTTT
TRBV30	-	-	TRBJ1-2	CAWSVSYGYTF	TGTGCCTGGAGTGTTTCTTATGGCTACACCTTC